This T cell receptor (beta chain) was sequenced for a study of early T cells in non-severe SARS-CoV-2 infection. Study summary: Sequencing of unsorted whole blood was done on bulk RNA, leaving chains unpaired.

Per germline, CDR1 SGHNT and CDR2 YYREEE (reference sequence). Trimming stripped 1 base from V and 4 bases from J, with 8 bases between. The CDR3 loop spans 13 amino acids. Each CDR3 protein gets one entry after TCRdb re-called the 5' RACE reads with MiXCR. Here the sample spans approximately 66,000 distinct CDR3 sequences, 12% being singletons. The sample here was whole blood, taken at baseline. The sequence was collected from an adult who was a healthcare worker with PCR-confirmed SARS-CoV-2 infection or an uninfected control (not recorded which). The donor label of this sample is uncertain. V usage is TRBV5-4 and J usage is TRBJ1-2; D unclear. The CDR3 protein is CASSLWRTYGYTF. For the CDR3, the DNA is TGTGCCAGCAGCTTGTGGCGGACCTATGGCTACACCTTC.